The 32 T cell receptor beta chains below were found in one sample sequenced in a study of T cell clones after liver transplantation. Assay: immunoSEQ multiplex PCR; the TCRdb copy retains only in-frame clones and omits some. The repertoire includes tens of thousands of clones, about 82% of them detected once, and approximately 0.47% sits in the top ten. The sample in question was CD4+ T cells from blood, obtained approximately 3.5 years after liver transplant. The receptors stem from a human patient who received a liver transplant. Among the T cells, some may be from the graft donor.

This clone was seen a few times. Other nucleotide sequences in the sample specify the same CDR3. The chain joins TRBV5-1 to TRBJ1-1; D is unclear. Germline loops: CDR1 SGHRS, CDR2 YFSETQ. The CDR3 extends over 14 amino acids. V lost 0 bases, J lost 2 bases, and 8 bases lay in between. The chain's CDR3 is CASSLEGRNTEAFF. CDR3 bases: TGCGCCAGCAGCTTGGAGGGCAGAAACACTGAAGCTTTCTTT.

V usage is TRBV6-6 and J usage is TRBJ2-3; TRBD2 might be the D (6 bases). Germline CDR1 and CDR2: MNHNY and SVGAGI (reference sequence). V was cut by 4 bases and J by 1 base, with 12 bases left in between. CDR3 length: 15 amino acids. The CDR3 loop is CASSSASVGTDTQYF. The CDR3 coding sequence is TGTGCCAGCAGTTCCGCTAGCGTAGGCACAGATACGCAGTATTTT.

The chain uses TRBV5-1 and TRBJ2-5; a possible D gene is TRBD2 (6 bases). Germline CDR1 SGHRS, CDR2 YFSETQ. V was clipped by 0 bases and J by 4 bases, with 10 bases between them. This CDR3 is built from 14 residues. The CDR3 DNA sequence: TGCGCCAGCAGCTTGGGAACGGGAGCAGAGACCCAGTACTTC. Its translation: CASSLGTGAETQYF.

This chain joins TRBV19 and TRBJ2-5, with D possibly TRBD2 on 7 matching bases. The CDR3 contains 15 residues. The germline V gene has CDR1 LNHDA and CDR2 SQIVND (reference sequence). V was clipped by 6 bases and J by 4 bases, with 18 bases between them. CDR3 DNA: TGTGCCAGTAGGGGGGGGCTAGCGGTAGGAGAGACCCAGTACTTC. Protein: CASRGGLAVGETQYF.

The chain links TRBV28 to TRBJ1-5; 7 bases line up with TRBD1. V shed 8 bases, J shed 3 bases, and the junction held 4 bases outside the gene matches. Per germline, CDR1 MDHEN and CDR2 SYDVKM. The CDR3 runs 13 residues. The chain's CDR3 is CASGQVPNQPQHF. CDR3 coding DNA: TGTGCCAGCGGACAGGTGCCCAATCAGCCCCAGCATTTT.

To note about this clone: This sample includes further DNA sequences coding for the same CDR3. This chain uses TRBV9 with TRBJ2-5; perhaps TRBD2 as D (6 bases). CDR3 length: 12 residues. The V gene lost 2 bases and the J gene lost 4 bases, with 6 bases spanning the gap. Germline V CDR1 and CDR2: SGDLS, YYNGEE. The CDR3 sequence is CASSVGGETQYF. Written as DNA, the CDR3 is TGTGCCAGCAGCGTCGGGGGAGAGACCCAGTACTTC.

This clone was found a few times. This chain links TRBV28 with TRBJ1-2, with TRBD1 as a possible D gene (5 bases). V was clipped by 7 bases and J by 7 bases, with 19 bases between them. The V gene's germline CDR1 is MDHEN and CDR2 SYDVKM. The CDR3 is 14 residues long. This chain's CDR3 is CASTLTGLYRGYTF. The CDR3 nucleotides read TGTGCCAGCACCCTTACGGGACTCTATCGTGGCTACACCTTC.

V usage is TRBV11-1 and J usage is TRBJ1-1; TRBD1 is a possible D gene (5 bases). V was shortened by 5 bases and J by 0 bases, with 13 bases between the two germline ends. The CDR3 runs to 15 residues. Germline loops: CDR1 SGHAT, CDR2 FQDESV (reference sequence). CDR3 DNA sequence: TGTGCCAGCAGCCCACGACAGAACATGAACACTGAAGCTTTCTTT. Residues: CASSPRQNMNTEAFF.

This clone was counted once. J is TRBJ2-7 and V is TRBV18; D remains ambiguous. The CDR3 is made up of 14 amino acids. V was shortened by 0 bases and J by 3 bases, with 9 bases between the two germline ends. Germline V gene data show CDR1 as KGHSH and CDR2 as LQKENI. The CDR3 loop is CASSPPYGNYEQYF. The CDR3 DNA reads as TGTGCCAGCTCACCACCTTACGGAAACTACGAGCAGTACTTC.

This clone was observed a handful of times. The chain couples TRBV11-2 to TRBJ2-5; 7 bases align to TRBD1. The length of the CDR3 is 16 residues. The J segment lost 3 bases and the V segment lost 4 bases, leaving 11 bases of the junction unmatched. Germline CDR1 is SGHAT and CDR2 is FQNNGV. DNA of the CDR3: TGTGCCAGCAGCTCCCACTTACAGGGGCTCGAAGAGACCCAGTACTTC. Translation: CASSSHLQGLEETQYF.

This rearrangement joins TRBV2 to TRBJ1-1, with D possibly matching TRBD1 (5 bases). The length of the CDR3 is 13 residues. V lost 5 bases and J lost 2, with 9 bases in between. Looked up from germline, CDR1 is SNHLY and CDR2 is FYNNEI. The CDR3 nucleotides read TGTGCCAGCAGTCTTCAGGGAAACACTGAAGCTTTCTTT. Amino acids: CASSLQGNTEAFF.

The V call is TRBV7-8, the J call TRBJ1-2; D may be TRBD1 (5 bases). This CDR3 comprises 14 residues. Trimming removed 3 bases from V and 8 bases from J, with 16 bases in between. Germline V lookup: CDR1 SGHVS, CDR2 FQNEAQ. CDR3 residues: CASSFSAFSGGYTF. DNA of the CDR3: TGTGCCAGCAGCTTTTCAGCGTTCTCAGGGGGCTACACCTTC.

The J gene is TRBJ1-5, the V gene TRBV6-6, with TRBD1 as a possible D gene (5 bases). The CDR3 sequence is 15 residues long. CDR1 and CDR2 from the germline V gene are MNHNY and SVGAGI (reference sequence). V lost 4 bases and J 4 bases, leaving 14 bases between the germline ends. CDR3 in amino acids: CASSSPTGTNQPQHF. CDR3 sequence (DNA): TGTGCCAGCAGTTCCCCTACGGGGACTAATCAGCCCCAGCATTTT.

The rearrangement links TRBV5-4 to TRBJ2-1, with D tentatively TRBD1 or TRBD2 (5 bases each). Looked up from germline, CDR1 is SGHNT and CDR2 is YYREEE (reference sequence). The length of the CDR3 is 15 residues. V was clipped by 2 bases and J by 2 bases, with 11 bases between them. In DNA form, the CDR3 reads TGTGCCAGCAGCTTTCCCGGGACCACCTACAATGAGCAGTTCTTC. Encoded protein: CASSFPGTTYNEQFF.

The chain joins TRBV18 to TRBJ2-7, with TRBD1 matching 11 bases. Germline CDR1 reads KGHSH; CDR2 reads LQKENI. V lost 3 bases, J lost 2 bases, and 6 bases stayed unmatched. This CDR3 region has 16 residues. CDR3 amino acids: CASSPTPGQGAYEQYF. CDR3 DNA: TGTGCCAGCTCACCTACCCCGGGACAGGGGGCCTACGAGCAGTACTTC.

The gene calls are TRBV7-9 and TRBJ1-2; D is ambiguous. Germline-derived CDR1 and CDR2 are SEHNR and FQNEAQ (reference sequence). The CDR3 sequence is 13 residues long. The V end lost 5 bases, the J end lost 4 bases, and 11 bases lay between the germline ends. The DNA of the CDR3 is TGTGCCAGCAGCGACCGGACGGTCTATGGCTACACCTTC. Its protein is CASSDRTVYGYTF.

The chain links TRBV4-1 to TRBJ1-1, with 7 bases lining up with TRBD1. With V trimmed by 4 bases and J by 3 bases, 8 bases remained unmatched. From germline, CDR1 is MGHRA and CDR2 YSYEKL. CDR3 length: 15 amino acids. The CDR3 is CASSLQGLGDTEAFF. As DNA, the CDR3 is TGCGCCAGCAGCCTACAGGGGCTTGGGGACACTGAAGCTTTCTTT.

This clone appeared a single time. The chain carries TRBV5-1 and TRBJ1-3, with D uncertain. This CDR3 is 14 amino acids long. The germline V and J ends were trimmed by 4 bases and 2 bases, with 10 bases remaining between them. From germline, CDR1 is SGHRS and CDR2 YFSETQ. The DNA for the CDR3 is TGCGCCAGCAGCCCGGCAGAGACTGGAAACACCATATATTTT. Translated: CASSPAETGNTIYF.

V is TRBV5-4 and J is TRBJ2-6; TRBD1 might be the D (6 bases). V lost 3 bases to trimming and J lost 0 bases, with 22 bases between them. Germline lookup yields CDR1 SGHNT and CDR2 YYREEE (reference sequence). The CDR3 runs to 20 residues. The CDR3 sequence: CASSSTPPGQRYSGANVLTF. The CDR3 region has the DNA TGTGCCAGCAGCTCTACCCCTCCCGGACAGCGATACTCTGGGGCCAACGTCCTGACTTTC.

The genes are TRBV5-1 and TRBJ2-3; 10 nucleotides match TRBD2. The V segment lost 6 bases and the J segment 4 bases; nucleotides outside the gene matches: 14. The length of the CDR3 is 17 residues. CDR1 and CDR2 (germline): SGHRS, YFSETQ. CDR3 nucleotides: TGCGCCAGCACCCAGCCCAGGGCTAGCGGGAGCCCAGATACGCAGTATTTT. The encoded protein is CASTQPRASGSPDTQYF. The variable domain in full, with the rest retrieved from reference TRBV5-1 and TRBJ2-3, is KAGVTQTPRYLIKTRGQQVTLSCSPISGHRSVSWYQQTPGQGLQFLFEYFSETQRNKGNFPGRFSGRQFSNSRSEMNVSTLELGDSALYLCASTQPRASGSPDTQYFGPGTRLTVL.

This clone was counted a single time. The chain has TRBV14 and TRBJ2-1; maybe TRBD2 (5 bases). Per germline, CDR1 SGHDN and CDR2 FVKESK. The CDR3 has 14 amino acids. Trimming pared 1 base from V and 4 bases from J, leaving 8 bases between. CDR3 amino acids: CASSQGDYYNEQFF. Written as DNA, the CDR3 is TGTGCCAGCAGCCAAGGAGACTATTACAATGAGCAGTTCTTC.

The rearrangement joins TRBV6-5 to TRBJ1-1; D may be TRBD1 (6 bases). Germline CDR1 is MNHEY and CDR2 is SVGAGI. Trimming removed 4 bases from V and 1 base from J, with 13 bases in between. This CDR3 spans 15 amino acids. The CDR3 is CASSSPWGQNTEAFF. The DNA for the CDR3 is TGTGCCAGCAGTTCCCCGTGGGGGCAGAACACTGAAGCTTTCTTT.

The genes are TRBV29-1 and TRBJ2-6; D may be TRBD1 (6 bases). The CDR3 contains 16 residues. CDR1 and CDR2 from the germline V gene are SQVTM and ANQGSEA. V was trimmed by 4 bases and J by 1 base, leaving 14 bases between them. The CDR3 DNA sequence: TGCAGCGTTGTACCAGGGGAAGTTTCTGGGGCCAACGTCCTGACTTTC. Protein: CSVVPGEVSGANVLTF.

The chain has TRBV28 and TRBJ1-4; tentative D call: TRBD1 (5 bases). From germline, CDR1 is MDHEN and CDR2 SYDVKM. V lost 10 bases and J lost 3, with 12 bases in between. The CDR3 loop spans 13 amino acids. DNA of the CDR3: TGTGCCACCTTTGGGACGTCTAATGAAAAACTGTTTTTT. This gives the protein CATFGTSNEKLFF.

The chain links TRBV29-1 to TRBJ2-3; 10 nucleotides match TRBD2. CDR3 length: 13 residues. Germline V gives CDR1 SQVTM, CDR2 ANQGSEA. Unmatched junction bases numbered 4, after V lost 7 bases and J lost 3 bases. The CDR3 sequence: CSAEAGGTDTQYF. The CDR3 DNA reads TGCAGCGCCGAAGCGGGAGGGACAGATACGCAGTATTTT.

The chain links TRBV6-1 to TRBJ1-3; no firm D call. This CDR3 has 11 amino acids. V was clipped by 8 bases and J by 6 bases, with 8 bases between them. Germline V gene sequence: CDR1 MNHNS, CDR2 SASEGT. The CDR3 DNA sequence: TGTGCCAGCTCGGTTGCAAACACCATATATTTT. As protein: CASSVANTIYF.

J is TRBJ2-7 and V is TRBV7-9, with 9 bases matching TRBD1. This CDR3 comprises 16 residues. V was clipped by 0 bases and J by 3 bases; unmatched bases: 6. The V gene's germline CDR1 is SEHNR and CDR2 FQNEAQ (reference sequence). The DNA of the CDR3 is TGTGCCAGCAGCTTAGCTTGGGACAGGGATAACTACGAGCAGTACTTC. It is translated as CASSLAWDRDNYEQYF.

V gene TRBV9 combines with J gene TRBJ2-4; possibly TRBD2 for D (6 bases). The CDR3 is made up of 16 amino acids. The ends were cut back, 4 bases at V and 4 bases at J, with 18 bases in the middle. The germline V gene encodes CDR1 SGDLS and CDR2 YYNGEE. Here the CDR3 DNA reads TGTGCCAGCAGCCCGGGGTTGGGGGACTCAAAAAACATTCAGTACTTC. Its translation: CASSPGLGDSKNIQYF.

The chain recombines TRBV19 with TRBJ2-6; D unresolved. V gave up 3 bases and J gave up 0 bases, with 6 bases separating them. CDR3 size: 15 residues. CDR1 LNHDA and CDR2 SQIVND come from the germline V gene (reference sequence). CDR3 nucleotides: TGTGCCAGTAGTATTCGTTTCTCTGGGGCCAACGTCCTGACTTTC. Translation: CASSIRFSGANVLTF.

The chain is built from TRBV6-1 and TRBJ1-1; no firm D call. V was trimmed by 5 bases and J by 4 bases, leaving 8 bases between them. Per germline, CDR1 MNHNS and CDR2 SASEGT. The CDR3 runs 12 residues. As DNA, the CDR3 is TGTGCCAGCAGTTTACCAGGCACTGAAGCTTTCTTT. This encodes CASSLPGTEAFF.

The chain is built from TRBV6-5 and TRBJ1-1; tentative D call: TRBD1 (5 bases). Germline CDR1 MNHEY, CDR2 SVGAGI. CDR3 length equals 14 residues. Trimming stripped 2 bases from V and 5 bases from J, with 12 bases between. CDR3 protein: CASSYVHRGTEAFF. CDR3 nucleotide sequence: TGTGCCAGCAGTTACGTTCACCGGGGGACTGAAGCTTTCTTT.

The chain joins TRBV18 to TRBJ2-3, with 7 bases fitting TRBD1. There are 16 residues in the CDR3. Germline CDR1 reads KGHSH; CDR2 reads LQKENI. V was clipped by 0 bases and J by 6 bases; unmatched bases: 9. In nucleotides, the CDR3 is TGTGCCAGCTCACCACCTCCCGCGACAGGGCGGGATACGCAGTATTTT. Residues: CASSPPPATGRDTQYF.